The entry below describes one T cell receptor beta chain. Its matching antigen is unknown. Over 18 months, lack of ophthalmopathy progression marked Graves' hyperthyroidism as stable. The data are from a study of T cells in Graves' hyperthyroidism and ophthalmopathy. Study in general: Peripheral blood sampling occurred at initial diagnosis, before any treatment. The study, taken as a whole, reports: Ophthalmopathy could be told apart from stable hyperthyroidism with a 13 V-J model. Model predictions of ophthalmopathy came a median around 6.5 months before onset.

The investigators amplified TCR beta CDR3 regions from RNA transcripts. Primed by the HTBI set, a first-round RT-PCR was run on the TCR CDR3. A single record per CDR3 protein comes from TCRdb applying MiXCR to the multiplex PCR reads. Here the sample spans approximately 370,000 distinct CDR3 sequences, around 14% being singletons. This TCR was sampled from a woman aged 25 to 39 with Graves' hyperthyroidism. Sequenced sample: blood.

The CDR3 is CASRRGLAGNEQFF. CDR3 coding DNA: TGTGCCAGCCGACGGGGACTAGCTGGCAATGAGCAGTTCTTC. The chain has TRBV6-1 and TRBJ2-1; 9 bases are a match to TRBD2. The CDR3 has 14 residues. CDR1 is MNHNS and CDR2 is SASEGT in the germline V gene. V dropped 8 bases and J dropped 6; count of bases not matched to a gene: 8.